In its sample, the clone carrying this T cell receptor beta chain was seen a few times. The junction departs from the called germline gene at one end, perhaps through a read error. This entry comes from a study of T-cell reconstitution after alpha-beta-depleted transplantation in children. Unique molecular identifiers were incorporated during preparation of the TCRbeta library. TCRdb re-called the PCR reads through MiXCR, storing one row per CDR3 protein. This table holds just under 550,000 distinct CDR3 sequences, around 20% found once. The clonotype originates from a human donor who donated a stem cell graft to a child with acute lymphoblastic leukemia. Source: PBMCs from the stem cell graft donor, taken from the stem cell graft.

The CDR3 coding sequence is TGTGCCAGCAGCTTACCCCTAAGCGGGAAATATGGGGATGAACAGTTCTTC. Protein sequence: CASSLPLSGKYGDEQFF. The chain carries TRBV7-2 and TRBJ2-1; 7 nucleotides match TRBD2. The CDR3 is 17 residues long. Germline V CDR1 and CDR2: SGHTA, FQGNSA.